This T cell receptor beta chain was sequenced in a study of blood T cell repertoires in COVID-19. Study as a whole: The United States, Italy and Spain were the sources of the acute and convalescent COVID-19 samples.

Recruits, aged roughly 18 to 100 years, lived in under 25 US areas. Assignment of participants to cohorts was predicated upon participant-reported clinical history. V was shortened by 7 bases and J by 7 bases, with 16 bases between the two germline ends. Germline V gene data show CDR1 as MGHDK and CDR2 as SYGVNS. CDR3 length: 14 residues. Original processing notes: Nucleated cell counts were estimated from reference gene primer amplification. Assay used: immunoSEQ multiplex PCR; TCRdb lists only in-frame clones, some missing. The V and J calls and clone size were taken over from that table, and D and trimming were inferred from the DNA. The table has 250,000 to 350,000 clones, almost 90% seen once.

This TCR came from a woman between 18 and 30 years old with acute COVID-19. The sequenced sample was PBMCs or T cells enriched from blood (not recorded which). The chain is built from TRBV25-1 and TRBJ1-4; D not resolved. The CDR3 DNA reads as TGTGCCAGCATAGATCAGCGGGGATCTGAAAAACTGTTTTTT. Amino acids: CASIDQRGSEKLFF.